This record looks at one TCR beta chain sequence and its context. The data are from a study of blood T cell repertoires in COVID-19. Study-level background: The study drew acute and convalescent COVID-19 samples from the United States, Italy and Spain.

The CDR3 consists of 13 residues. V lost 5 bases to trimming and J lost 5 bases, with 10 bases between them. Germline lookup yields CDR1 SGHAT and CDR2 FQNNGV. Source study methods: Amplification of reference gene primers was used by the study to estimate nucleated cell counts. Assay used: immunoSEQ multiplex PCR; TCRdb lists only in-frame clones, some missing. V, J and clone size are those of that table, while D and trimming were read from the DNA. The table has tens of thousands of clones, roughly 80% seen once. The genes are TRBV11-2 and TRBJ1-5; D gene unclear. The receptor was isolated from a human donor in a cohort sampled during active COVID-19. The sequencing input was peripheral blood. CDR3 protein: CASSLVGDQPQHF. The CDR3 DNA reads TGTGCCAGCAGCCTTGTCGGGGATCAGCCCCAGCATTTT.